A selection of T cell receptor beta chains follows, all from one sample in a study of blood T cell repertoires in COVID-19. Clones were sequenced by immunoSEQ multiplex PCR, and TCRdb holds only the in-frame ones, with some missing. The sample has tens of thousands of clones, 87% seen once. Sequencing input: peripheral blood. Source of these receptors: a man aged 45-60 years with active COVID-19. Both conserved end residues are trimmed from each CDR3.

>TRBV2
ASSELGQASNQPQH
>TRBV7-2
ASSFTGASNTEAF
>TRBV28
AIWDRVRDGYT
>TRBV3-1/TRBV3-2
ASSQAAGGAYEQY
>TRBV7-2
ASSLGQARNQPQH
>TRBV6-5
ASLTIGNTIY
>TRBV19
ASRQRNRGYEKLF
>TRBV10-3
AISDARGDSGANVLT
>TRBV19
AIGGQGAYEQF
>TRBV5-1
ASSLAPGANEKLF
>TRBV7-2
ASSPQGGTNTGELF
>TRBV19
ASRSGRAGAGELF
>TRBV5-1
ASSAGLAEGADTQY
>TRBV24-1
ATSDSPGQGLSGYT
>TRBV5-1
ASSPGQAGANVLT
>TRBV28
ASSLESTNEKLF
>TRBV18
ASSPTGERSGYT
>TRBV3-1/TRBV3-2
ASKLAGYTGELF
>TRBV5-1
ASSSQGQVKETQY
>TRBV11-2
ASSLSAGSTDTQY
>TRBV9
ASPPPGTSGSYEQY
>TRBV4-3
ASEGVSGGHGNIQY
>TRBV5-1
ASSPVAGQTAYEQY
>TRBV3-1/TRBV3-2
ASSPGAGAAEQY
>TRBV9
ASSVSEGGDEQF
>TRBV5-1
ASSLDRAGSETQY
>TRBV15
ATSGGAGTEAF
>TRBV14
ASSQGGLGLDWANVLT
>TRBV19
ASRKSTSGISNNEQF
>TRBV5-1
ASSFRDRVTGELF
>TRBV19
ASSGTDRVGSGEAF
>TRBV28
ASGTGGSGANVLT
>TRBV4-1
ASSLGGTGGYT
>TRBV2
ASSLQGGASEQY
>TRBV28
ASDPGTRTDTQY
>TRBV28
ASREQTQETQY
>TRBV6-1
ASSELDRAYSNQPQH
>TRBV2
ASARDQAEAF
>TRBV18
ASSPSLGNEQF
>TRBV9
ASSVAEYNEQF
>TRBV6-2/TRBV6-3
ASSTGTATTGSSYNSPLH
>TRBV12-3/TRBV12-4
ASTWQGFSEAF
>TRBV6-1
ASSEASGLAEYEQY
>TRBV25-1
ASRQTGPTYEQY
>TRBV4-2
ASSQGTGGANIQY
>TRBV28
ASTGSTDTQY
>TRBV6-5
ASSYRGRHEQY